This TCR beta chain is drawn from a study of shared clonotypes between healthy human individuals. Background on the study: Donors were two women and three men aged 18 to 49.

The CDR3 is 14 residues long. V was trimmed by 6 bases and J by 1 base, leaving 16 bases between them. Germline CDR1 reads SQVTM; CDR2 reads ANQGSEA. Overall study findings and caveats: Four donors held about 5% of naive CD4 clonotypes in common.

A 200 ng quantity of DNA, tens of thousands of T cell genomes, went into the sorted-subset replicate PCRs. Repertoires were generated with immunoSEQ multiplex PCR, while TCRdb's copy carries only in-frame clones and drops some. Among millions of clones listed, more than 85% were seen once. With respect to this clone: Its antigen remains unknown. Additional DNA sequences in this sample encode the identical CDR3.

Terminally differentiated effector memory CD45RA+ cells were excluded by CCR7 positive selection of CD45RO-negative cells. Sequenced: naive CD8+ T cells from PBMCs. This TCR was recovered from a man aged 18-30 years in good health. Some clones in this sample may be carry-over from other donors' samples. J is TRBJ2-7 and V is TRBV29-1, with TRBD1 as a possible D gene (5 bases). Here the CDR3 DNA reads TGCAGCGTACAGGTTACGTCGATTTCCTACGAGCAGTACTTC. It encodes CSVQVTSISYEQYF.